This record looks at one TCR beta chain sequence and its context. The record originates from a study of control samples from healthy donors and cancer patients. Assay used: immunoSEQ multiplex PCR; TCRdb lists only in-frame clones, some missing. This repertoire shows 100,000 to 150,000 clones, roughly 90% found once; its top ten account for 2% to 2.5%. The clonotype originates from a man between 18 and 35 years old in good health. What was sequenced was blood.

Here the CDR3 reads CASSQTLNTEAFF. The DNA for the CDR3 is TGTGCCAGCAGCCAGACACTGAACACTGAAGCTTTCTTT. This chain connects TRBV14 to TRBJ1-1; D gene uncertain. Germline assignment: CDR1 SGHDN and CDR2 FVKESK. The CDR3 length is 13 residues. V was trimmed by 3 bases and J by 0 bases, leaving 5 bases between them.